The 21 T cell receptor beta chains listed next were all sequenced from one sample in a study of cytomegalovirus exposure and HLA in healthy donors. This PCR relied on a set of 60 Vbeta primers and 13 Jbeta primers. Clones were sequenced by immunoSEQ multiplex PCR, and TCRdb holds only the in-frame ones, with some missing. The sample holds under 200,000 clones, 73% seen once. Material for sequencing was PBMCs. Receptors originate from a woman between 25 and 40 years old in good health and CMV-seronegative.

This chain uses TRBV11-2 with TRBJ1-2; D is possibly TRBD1 (6 bases). CDR3 length: 14 residues. Per the germline V gene, CDR1 is SGHAT and CDR2 is FQNNGV. Trimming took 5 bases from V and 0 from J, leaving 10 bases between them. CDR3 protein: CASSQGRANYGYTF. The CDR3 DNA reads as TGTGCCAGCAGCCAGGGGAGAGCTAACTATGGCTACACCTTC.

The chain carries TRBV7-2 and TRBJ2-5; a weak D match, TRBD1 (6 bases). The germline V gene has CDR1 SGHTA and CDR2 FQGNSA. This CDR3 spans 14 amino acids. V was trimmed by 5 bases and J by 5 bases, leaving 15 bases between them. The CDR3, as DNA: TGTGCCAGCAGCCCAAGAACAGGGATGGAGACCCAGTACTTC. It specifies CASSPRTGMETQYF. The full variable domain, completed using reference TRBV7-2 and TRBJ2-5, is GAGVSQSPSNKVTEKGKDVELRCDPISGHTALYWYRQSLGQGLEFLIYFQGNSAPDKSGLPSDRFSAERTGGSVSTLTIQRTQQEDSAVYLCASSPRTGMETQYFGPGTRLLVL.

This rearrangement joins TRBV7-2 to TRBJ1-5, with unresolved D. V was shortened by 1 base and J by 3 bases, with 7 bases between the two germline ends. From germline, CDR1 is SGHTA and CDR2 FQGNSA. CDR3 length equals 14 residues. In nucleotides, the CDR3 is TGTGCCAGCAGCTTAGATCCTTTCAATCAGCCCCAGCATTTT. Amino acid sequence: CASSLDPFNQPQHF. The entire variable domain, with the rest obtained from reference TRBV7-2 and TRBJ1-5, is as follows: GAGVSQSPSNKVTEKGKDVELRCDPISGHTALYWYRQSLGQGLEFLIYFQGNSAPDKSGLPSDRFSAERTGGSVSTLTIQRTQQEDSAVYLCASSLDPFNQPQHFGDGTRLSIL.

The CDR3 DNA reads as TGTGCCAGCAGCTTAGGGTCTGGTTGGGGGCTACCCTACAATGAGCAGTTCTTC. Amino acid sequence: CASSLGSGWGLPYNEQFF. The rearrangement uses TRBV7-6 and TRBJ2-1; D may be TRBD1 (6 bases). With 1 base removed from V and 2 bases from J, the gap between germline ends came to 18 bases. The CDR3 loop spans 18 amino acids. Germline CDR1 reads SGHVS; CDR2 reads FNYEAQ.

The chain combines TRBV7-2 with TRBJ2-3, with TRBD2 matching over 9 bases. This CDR3 spans 16 amino acids. J lost 2 bases, V lost 8 bases, and 11 bases had no gene match. Germline V gives CDR1 SGHTA, CDR2 FQGNSA. The CDR3 spells CASAKTSGGPTDTQYF. The CDR3 coding sequence is TGTGCCAGCGCAAAAACGAGCGGGGGGCCCACAGATACGCAGTATTTT.

The chain combines TRBV7-3 with TRBJ2-7, with 8 bases matching TRBD2. This CDR3 has 14 amino acids. The V gene's germline CDR1 is SGHTA and CDR2 FQGTGA. With 5 bases clipped from V and 0 bases from J, the junction kept 3 bases outside the gene matches. Here the CDR3 reads CASSRGGSSYEQYF. CDR3 nucleotides: TGTGCCAGCAGCCGGGGGGGTTCCTCCTACGAGCAGTACTTC.

In regard to this clone: The sample contains more than one DNA sequence encoding this CDR3. CDR3 bases: TGTGCCAGCAGCTTGGGGAGGGATACGCAGTATTTT. The encoded protein is CASSLGRDTQYF. The V and J genes are TRBV7-6 and TRBJ2-3; TRBD2 might be the D (6 bases). V lost 3 bases and J 6 bases, leaving 7 bases between the germline ends. The germline V gene has CDR1 SGHVS and CDR2 FNYEAQ. The CDR3 runs to 12 residues.

The genes are TRBV7-6 and TRBJ2-2, with 7 bases that match TRBD2. This CDR3 has 17 residues. V shed 1 base and J 5 bases; nucleotides not matched to a gene: 10. Germline V gene data show CDR1 as SGHVS and CDR2 as FNYEAQ. In DNA, the CDR3 is TGTGCCAGCAGCTTAGATGTTCCGCGACTAGCAACCGGGGAGCTGTTTTTT. As protein: CASSLDVPRLATGELFF.

The gene calls are TRBV7-9 and TRBJ2-2, with 8 bases that match TRBD1. Germline CDR1 SEHNR, CDR2 FQNEAQ (reference sequence). The CDR3 length is 15 residues. V was pared by 6 bases and J by 1 base, with 4 bases of the junction left unmatched. The CDR3 protein is CASRGTGLNTGELFF. The CDR3 DNA reads TGTGCCAGCAGGGGGACAGGTTTGAACACCGGGGAGCTGTTTTTT.

J is TRBJ1-5 and V is TRBV28; D possibly corresponds to TRBD1 (6 bases). The CDR3 runs to 15 residues. Germline assignment: CDR1 MDHEN and CDR2 SYDVKM. Trimming shortened V by 7 bases and J by 2 bases, and 15 bases separated the two germline ends. The CDR3 sequence: CASTKGGAGNQPQHF. The CDR3 DNA is TGTGCCAGCACGAAGGGGGGGGCGGGCAATCAGCCCCAGCATTTT.

J is TRBJ1-4 and V is TRBV7-9, with 8 positions matching TRBD1. The CDR3 totals 17 residues. CDR1 and CDR2 from the germline V gene are SEHNR and FQNEAQ (reference sequence). The V segment lost 5 bases and the J segment 2 bases; nucleotides outside the gene matches: 10. In nucleotides, the CDR3 is TGTGCCAGCAGCGCGCGACAGGGGCGCGGGACTAATGAAAAACTGTTTTTT. It codes for CASSARQGRGTNEKLFF.

This chain joins TRBV29-1 and TRBJ1-1; D is perhaps TRBD1 (5 bases). Germline V gene lookup returns CDR1 SQVTM and CDR2 ANQGSEA. Trimming stripped 5 bases from V and 4 bases from J, with 17 bases between. CDR3 length equals 14 residues. CDR3 coding DNA: TGCAGCGTTCAGGGATTGTCCGAACGCACTGAAGCTTTCTTT. Its protein product is CSVQGLSERTEAFF.

This sequence joins TRBV7-9 and TRBJ1-4, with D hard to call. The V end was cut by 5 bases, the J end by 8 bases, with 15 bases between. This CDR3 is built from 14 residues. Germline V gives CDR1 SEHNR, CDR2 FQNEAQ (reference sequence). The CDR3: CASSDAGVREKLFF. DNA of the CDR3: TGTGCCAGCAGCGACGCCGGGGTTCGGGAAAAACTGTTTTTT.

This clone came up once. This chain links TRBV30 with TRBJ2-3; the match to TRBD2 covers 10 bases. The V gene end was trimmed by 0 bases and the J gene end by 6 bases; junction bases not matched to a gene: 3. Germline assignment: CDR1 GTSNPN and CDR2 SVGIG (reference sequence). The CDR3 contains 14 residues. CDR3 in DNA: TGTGCCTGGAGTGTGGAGCGGGGGGGGGATACGCAGTATTTT. Translated: CAWSVERGGDTQYF.

This clone came up once. V is TRBV5-6 and J is TRBJ1-4; the match to TRBD1 covers 8 bases. Germline trimming cut 4 bases from V and 7 bases from J; bases unmatched to any gene: 9. This CDR3 spans 15 amino acids. CDR1 is SGHDT, CDR2 YYEEEE, per germline. The CDR3 DNA reads as TGTGCCAGCAGCGGCCAGGGGGCTGTTGGTGAAAAACTGTTTTTT. Protein product: CASSGQGAVGEKLFF.

The rearrangement links TRBV19 to TRBJ2-2; TRBD2 aligns across 10 bases. The ends lost 10 bases at V and 8 bases at J; junction bases unmatched: 13. In germline, CDR1 is LNHDA, CDR2 SQIVND (reference sequence). CDR3 size: 15 residues. This CDR3 reads CATRRTSGSRGELFF. The CDR3 region has the DNA TGTGCCACCCGCCGGACTAGCGGCAGTAGGGGGGAGCTGTTTTTT.

The gene calls are TRBV15 and TRBJ2-7; D is perhaps TRBD1 (5 bases). Germline lookup yields CDR1 LNHNV and CDR2 YYDKDF (reference sequence). V shed 5 bases and J shed 0 bases, with 11 bases lying between them. CDR3 size: 14 residues. The CDR3 loop reads CATSGALSSYEQYF. The CDR3 bases are TGTGCCACCAGCGGGGCCCTTAGCTCCTACGAGCAGTACTTC.

This sequence joins TRBV6-1 and TRBJ1-4; D gene ambiguous. Per germline, CDR1 MNHNS and CDR2 SASEGT. The CDR3 is 11 amino acids. The germline V and J ends were trimmed by 4 bases and 8 bases, with 5 bases remaining between them. The CDR3 coding sequence is TGTGCCAGCAGTGCGGGAGAAAAACTGTTTTTT. Its translation is CASSAGEKLFF.

The chain is built from TRBV9 and TRBJ2-3; D perhaps matches TRBD1 (5 bases). This CDR3 contains 16 residues. In germline, CDR1 is SGDLS, CDR2 YYNGEE. The V end lost 3 bases, the J end lost 1 base, and 15 bases lay between the germline ends. The CDR3 DNA follows: TGTGCCAGCAGCGAGGGGTCCGCGTCAGGCACAGATACGCAGTATTTT. This sequence encodes CASSEGSASGTDTQYF.

This clone was counted a single time. The rearrangement links TRBV6-1 to TRBJ1-2; 8 bases map to TRBD1. This CDR3 is built from 13 residues. Germline CDR1 and CDR2: MNHNS and SASEGT. With 8 bases clipped from V and 1 base from J, the junction kept 3 bases outside the gene matches. This CDR3 is CASRTGGNYGYTF. CDR3 sequence (DNA): TGTGCCAGCCGAACAGGGGGTAACTATGGCTACACCTTC.

The chain couples TRBV19 to TRBJ2-1; the match to TRBD2 covers 9 bases. The V gene end was trimmed by 3 bases and the J gene end by 3 bases; junction bases not matched to a gene: 6. Per germline, CDR1 LNHDA and CDR2 SQIVND (reference sequence). The CDR3 extends over 16 amino acids. In DNA form, the CDR3 reads TGTGCCAGTAGTATTTCGGGTAGCGGGAGCTACAATGAGCAGTTCTTC. Protein sequence: CASSISGSGSYNEQFF.